Below, 22 T cell receptor beta chains from the same sample are listed, as sequenced in a study of T cell responses to AZD1222 COVID-19 vaccine. Clones were read by immunoSEQ multiplex PCR, and TCRdb kept only the in-frame ones, dropping some. Here the sample spans about 84,000 clones, around 91% being singletons. The sample consisted of peripheral blood, taken on day 0 of AZD1222 vaccination. These receptors all come from an adult in good health.

J is TRBJ2-2 and V is TRBV5-6, with TRBD2 identical over 16 bases. Germline V gene lookup returns CDR1 SGHDT and CDR2 YYEEEE. This CDR3 region has 18 residues. The J segment lost 3 bases and the V segment lost 3 bases, leaving 5 bases of the junction unmatched. The CDR3 sequence: CASSSGLAGGPYTGELFF. CDR3 nucleotide sequence: TGTGCCAGCAGCTCGGGACTAGCGGGAGGGCCCTACACCGGGGAGCTGTTTTTT.

This chain connects TRBV5-1 to TRBJ2-5; 9 bases fit TRBD1. The CDR3 contains 16 residues. Germline lookup yields CDR1 SGHRS and CDR2 YFSETQ. Trimming at V came to 4 bases and at J to 4 bases, leaving 11 bases not matched to a gene. The chain's CDR3 is CASSRTGQGSGETQYF. The CDR3, as DNA: TGCGCCAGCAGCCGAACTGGACAGGGGTCAGGAGAGACCCAGTACTTC.

This chain connects TRBV24-1 to TRBJ2-1; D gene uncertain. This CDR3 is built from 13 residues. In germline, CDR1 is KGHDR, CDR2 SFDVKD. The V end was cut by 6 bases, the J end by 9 bases, with 14 bases between. CDR3 in amino acids: CATSSLVGLEQFF. In DNA form, the CDR3 reads TGTGCCACCAGTTCATTGGTCGGGCTTGAGCAGTTCTTC.

This clone showed up just once. The V and J genes are TRBV7-3 and TRBJ1-3, with D possibly TRBD1 on 5 matching bases. Germline CDR1 SGHTA, CDR2 FQGTGA. The CDR3 length is 16 residues. V was shortened by 1 base and J by 2 bases, with 12 bases between the two germline ends. CDR3 region: CASSLNQGSTGNTIYF. The CDR3 region has the DNA TGTGCCAGCAGCTTAAATCAGGGTAGCACTGGAAACACCATATATTTT.

The gene calls are TRBV6-5 and TRBJ2-1, with unresolved D. The CDR3 consists of 14 residues. V was clipped by 2 bases and J by 7 bases, with 12 bases between them. The germline CDR1 and CDR2 sequences are MNHEY and SVGAGI. CDR3 coding DNA: TGTGCCAGCAGTTACCAGATGAACCGGAATGAGCAGTTCTTC. Translated, it gives CASSYQMNRNEQFF.

V gene TRBV11-2 combines with J gene TRBJ2-5, with D possibly TRBD2 on 6 matching bases. From germline, CDR1 is SGHAT and CDR2 FQNNGV. The CDR3 has 14 residues. The V gene lost 5 bases and the J gene lost 7 bases, with 17 bases spanning the gap. This CDR3 is CASSKVGGSRTQYF. For the CDR3, the DNA is TGTGCCAGCAGCAAGGTCGGGGGTAGTCGGACCCAGTACTTC.

The CDR3 DNA reads TGTGCCAGCAGCTTGGTGTCAGCTGAACCCCCCGGGGAGCTGTTTTTT. Its protein product is CASSLVSAEPPGELFF. The chain links TRBV5-6 to TRBJ2-2; no definite D call. V lost 0 bases, J lost 6 bases, and 15 bases lay in between. This CDR3 has 16 amino acids. The germline gives CDR1 SGHDT, CDR2 YYEEEE. Using reference TRBV5-6 and TRBJ2-2 for the parts outside the CDR3, the full variable domain is DAGVTQSPTHLIKTRGQQVTLRCSPKSGHDTVSWYQQALGQGPQFIFQYYEEEERQRGNFPDRFSGHQFPNYSSELNVNALLLGDSALYLCASSLVSAEPPGELFFGEGSRLTVL.

The chain combines TRBV27 with TRBJ2-7, with 9 bases fitting TRBD1. The CDR3 length is 12 residues. Trimming cost V 8 bases and J 6 bases; bases outside gene matches: 5. The germline V gene encodes CDR1 MNHEY and CDR2 SMNVEV (reference sequence). DNA of the CDR3: TGTGCCAGCCGGGACAGGGTTCTCGAGCAGTACTTC. It encodes CASRDRVLEQYF.

The CDR3 region has the DNA TGTGCCAGCAGTCTAGCGGGAGCCACCTACGAGCAGTACTTC. Protein sequence: CASSLAGATYEQYF. The rearrangement uses TRBV27 and TRBJ2-7; 10 bases are shared with TRBD2. The length of the CDR3 is 14 residues. The V gene end was trimmed by 5 bases and the J gene end by 2 bases; junction bases not matched to a gene: 3. Germline V gene lookup returns CDR1 MNHEY and CDR2 SMNVEV (reference sequence).

The chain couples TRBV6-5 to TRBJ2-1; D unclear. The germline V and J ends were trimmed by 7 bases and 1 base, with 2 bases remaining between them. Germline V gene sequence: CDR1 MNHEY, CDR2 SVGAGI. The CDR3 runs to 11 residues. The DNA of the CDR3 is TGTGCCAGCAAATCCTACAATGAGCAGTTCTTC. Translated, it gives CASKSYNEQFF.

This clone was counted between two and nine times. The genes are TRBV5-1 and TRBJ1-4; D ambiguous. This CDR3 contains 15 residues. The V and J ends lost 3 bases and 7 bases respectively, with 16 bases between them. Germline V gene lookup returns CDR1 SGHRS and CDR2 YFSETQ. Written as DNA, the CDR3 is TGCGCCAGCAGCTGGGGTCGGCCGAGTAGTGAAAAACTGTTTTTT. This gives the protein CASSWGRPSSEKLFF.

The gene calls are TRBV9 and TRBJ2-2, with a weak D call TRBD1 (6 bases). The CDR3 consists of 14 residues. From germline, CDR1 is SGDLS and CDR2 YYNGEE. V was clipped by 3 bases and J by 6 bases, with 12 bases between them. CDR3 in DNA: TGTGCCAGCAGCGCCAGGGGTATCGCCGGGGAGCTGTTTTTT. Translated: CASSARGIAGELFF.

This clone was found once. The J gene is TRBJ1-2, the V gene TRBV7-9; tentatively, D is TRBD1 (5 bases). V was pared by 5 bases and J by 0 bases, with 16 bases between. This CDR3 region has 16 residues. Germline-derived CDR1 and CDR2 are SEHNR and FQNEAQ (reference sequence). The CDR3 region has the DNA TGTGCCAGCAGCGATCGCGGGGGTGGTTCTAACTATGGCTACACCTTC. This encodes CASSDRGGGSNYGYTF.

The CDR3 protein is CASSPGTGRTNIQYF. As DNA, the CDR3 is TGTGCCAGCTCACCCGGAACAGGCAGAACGAACATTCAGTACTTC. The chain links TRBV18 to TRBJ2-4; TRBD1 is a possible D gene (5 bases). Germline V lookup: CDR1 KGHSH, CDR2 LQKENI. The CDR3 has 15 residues. The ends were cut back, 3 bases at V and 7 bases at J, with 16 bases in the middle.

This clone is a singleton in its sample. The chain links TRBV4-3 to TRBJ1-1; maybe TRBD1 (6 bases). V was cut by 1 base and J by 0 bases, with 6 bases left in between. The germline CDR1 and CDR2 sequences are LGHNA and YSLEER. This CDR3 has 14 residues. CDR3 sequence reads: CASSQGQVNTEAFF. CDR3 DNA: TGCGCCAGCAGCCAAGGACAGGTGAACACTGAAGCTTTCTTT.

This clone was recorded once. This sequence joins TRBV7-2 and TRBJ2-7; D uncertain. This CDR3 spans 13 amino acids. Trimming removed 1 base from V and 5 bases from J, with 9 bases in between. The germline CDR1 and CDR2 sequences are SGHTA and FQGNSA. CDR3 amino acids: CASSLGSRDEQYF. DNA for the CDR3: TGTGCCAGCAGCTTAGGGAGTAGAGACGAGCAGTACTTC.

The J gene is TRBJ2-7, the V gene TRBV2; 8 bases agree with TRBD1. Germline V lookup: CDR1 SNHLY, CDR2 FYNNEI. This CDR3 is 15 amino acids long. J gave up 3 bases and V 2 bases, and 6 bases lay outside the gene matches. In DNA, the CDR3 is TGTGCCAGCAGTGAATCCGGGACAGGAGTCTACGAGCAGTACTTC. As protein: CASSESGTGVYEQYF.

The V gene is TRBV18, the J gene TRBJ1-2; D uncertain. The germline V and J ends were trimmed by 5 bases and 3 bases, with 10 bases remaining between them. The length of the CDR3 is 13 residues. Germline V gives CDR1 KGHSH, CDR2 LQKENI. The CDR3 region has the DNA TGTGCCAGCTCATCGGACGGACACTATGGCTACACCTTC. Protein product: CASSSDGHYGYTF.

The J gene is TRBJ1-2, the V gene TRBV12-3 or TRBV12-4; maybe TRBD1 (5 bases). The CDR3 is made up of 13 amino acids. Trimming stripped 3 bases from V and 8 bases from J, with 13 bases between. The CDR3: CASSLGPGRGYTF. The CDR3 DNA reads TGTGCCAGCAGTTTGGGGCCGGGTAGAGGCTACACCTTC.

The chain couples TRBV28 to TRBJ1-4; a weak D match, TRBD1 (6 bases). The CDR3 sequence is 15 residues long. The V gene lost 7 bases and the J gene lost 6 bases, with 18 bases spanning the gap. The germline V gene has CDR1 MDHEN and CDR2 SYDVKM. In DNA form, the CDR3 reads TGTGCCAGCATGAGTGTGGGGGGCGGGCATGAAAAACTGTTTTTT. This gives the protein CASMSVGGGHEKLFF.

The genes are TRBV28 and TRBJ1-1, with D unresolved. Looked up from germline, CDR1 is MDHEN and CDR2 is SYDVKM. Trimming removed 6 bases at V and 12 bases at J, with 23 bases between. This CDR3 contains 14 residues. DNA for the CDR3: TGTGCCAGCAGCTCCACTCCCAGTTTCCTTGGGACTTTCTTT. It codes for CASSSTPSFLGTFF.

The rearrangement uses TRBV6-5 and TRBJ1-4; D uncertain. CDR3 length: 15 amino acids. The V and J ends lost 6 bases and 7 bases respectively, with 18 bases between them. In germline, CDR1 is MNHEY, CDR2 SVGAGI. The CDR3 here is CASRTRGSPLEKLFF. The CDR3 coding sequence is TGTGCCAGCAGAACTCGTGGGTCCCCGCTTGAAAAACTGTTTTTT.